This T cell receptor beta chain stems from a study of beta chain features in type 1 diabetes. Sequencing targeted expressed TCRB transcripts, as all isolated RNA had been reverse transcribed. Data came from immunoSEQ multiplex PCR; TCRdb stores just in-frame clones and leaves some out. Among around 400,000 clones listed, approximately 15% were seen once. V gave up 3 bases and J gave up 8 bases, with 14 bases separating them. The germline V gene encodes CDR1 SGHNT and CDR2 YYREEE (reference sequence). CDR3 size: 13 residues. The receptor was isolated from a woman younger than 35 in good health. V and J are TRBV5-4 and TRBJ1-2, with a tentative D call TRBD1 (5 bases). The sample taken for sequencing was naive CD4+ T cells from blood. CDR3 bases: TGTGCCAGCAGCTCGGGACTAAATTTGGGCTACACCTTC. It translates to CASSSGLNLGYTF.